These 26 T cell receptor beta chains originate from one sample sequenced in a study of T cell changes during pregnancy in multiple sclerosis. Here immunoSEQ multiplex PCR was the method, and the copy in TCRdb shows in-frame clones only, minus some. The sample includes tens of thousands of clones, roughly 90% seen only once; the top ten take roughly 2.5%. The sample here was peripheral blood, taken in the second trimester of pregnancy. The origin of the receptors is a female donor in good health, enrolled as a control in a pregnancy study.

The V gene is TRBV19, the J gene TRBJ1-2; 8 nucleotides line up with TRBD1. V gave up 9 bases and J gave up 3 bases; unmatched junction bases: 3. CDR3 length: 12 residues. Germline-derived CDR1 and CDR2 are LNHDA and SQIVND (reference sequence). CDR3: CASLGQDYGYTF. The CDR3 DNA follows: TGTGCCAGCCTGGGACAGGACTATGGCTACACCTTC.

The genes are TRBV7-2 and TRBJ2-3, with 8 bases that match TRBD2. CDR3 length: 14 amino acids. V shed 1 base, J shed 4 bases, and the junction held 1 base outside the gene matches. CDR1 and CDR2 from the germline V gene are SGHTA and FQGNSA. CDR3 loop: CASSLVAGSDTQYF. In nucleotides, the CDR3 is TGTGCCAGCAGCTTAGTAGCGGGGTCAGATACGCAGTATTTT.

Here the CDR3 DNA reads TGTGCCAGCAGACGGGACACCCCCTACGAGCAGTACTTC. It codes for CASRRDTPYEQYF. The chain links TRBV6-5 to TRBJ2-7, with D possibly matching TRBD1 (6 bases). The germline gives CDR1 MNHEY, CDR2 SVGAGI. The CDR3 totals 13 residues. Deletions cut 6 bases from V and 2 bases from J, with 11 bases between.

V is TRBV28 and J is TRBJ1-4, with D hard to call. Germline lookup yields CDR1 MDHEN and CDR2 SYDVKM. The CDR3 extends over 16 amino acids. The V end lost 2 bases, the J end lost 8 bases, and 18 bases lay between the germline ends. CDR3 coding DNA: TGTGCCAGCAGTTTAAACGGGAGTCCGGAAGGGGAAAAACTGTTTTTT. Translation: CASSLNGSPEGEKLFF.

CDR3 DNA: TGTGCCAGCAGCCCCCTTACCGCGGACCAAGAGACCCAGTACTTC. Its protein product is CASSPLTADQETQYF. The rearrangement links TRBV4-2 to TRBJ2-5; D is unclear. This CDR3 comprises 15 residues. Trimming cost V 4 bases and J 0 bases, with 12 bases left between them. Per germline, CDR1 LGHNA and CDR2 YNFKEQ.

The chain carries TRBV7-2 and TRBJ2-3; TRBD2 matches at 16 bases. Germline trimming cut 1 base from V and 5 bases from J; bases unmatched to any gene: 6. The CDR3 is 18 residues long. Germline CDR1 reads SGHTA; CDR2 reads FQGNSA. The CDR3: CASSLVGTSGGAVDTQYF. The DNA for the CDR3 is TGTGCCAGCAGCTTAGTGGGGACTAGCGGGGGGGCCGTAGATACGCAGTATTTT.

The rearrangement joins TRBV6-5 to TRBJ1-4; D remains unclear. The CDR3 extends over 15 amino acids. Germline values: CDR1 MNHEY, CDR2 SVGAGI. Trimming removed 2 bases from V and 8 bases from J, with 15 bases in between. CDR3 bases: TGTGCCAGCAGTTACCGTGGCGGCGCATCAGAAAAACTGTTTTTT. Translating it yields CASSYRGGASEKLFF.

The chain couples TRBV7-3 to TRBJ2-2, with D maybe TRBD2 (5 bases). CDR1 and CDR2 (germline): SGHTA, FQGTGA. The CDR3 extends over 13 amino acids. The V end was cut by 4 bases, the J end by 6 bases, with 9 bases between. The CDR3 DNA is TGTGCCAGCAGCTCCTCTAGCTCCGGGGAGCTGTTTTTT. It translates to CASSSSSSGELFF.

This chain uses TRBV27 with TRBJ1-6; D gene uncertain. The CDR3 totals 13 residues. The germline V gene has CDR1 MNHEY and CDR2 SMNVEV (reference sequence). V was shortened by 6 bases and J by 11 bases, with 14 bases between the two germline ends. The CDR3 DNA sequence: TGTGCCAGCAGCCGGGGATCCGGGGCACCCCTCCACTTT. Amino acids: CASSRGSGAPLHF.

This chain connects TRBV29-1 to TRBJ2-1; the match to TRBD1 covers 7 bases. This CDR3 spans 11 amino acids. Germline values: CDR1 SQVTM, CDR2 ANQGSEA. The V segment lost 7 bases and the J segment 5 bases; nucleotides outside the gene matches: 2. CDR3 sequence: CSAGQNNEQFF. The DNA of the CDR3 is TGCAGCGCGGGACAGAACAATGAGCAGTTCTTC.

This clone showed up just a few times. CDR3 DNA sequence: TGTGCCAGCAGTGAAGCGGAGATCGGTGGCTACACCTTC. This sequence encodes CASSEAEIGGYTF. The rearrangement links TRBV2 to TRBJ1-2; D is uncertain. The V end lost 0 bases, the J end lost 7 bases, and 9 bases lay between the germline ends. The CDR3 spans 13 residues. Germline loops: CDR1 SNHLY, CDR2 FYNNEI.

The chain is built from TRBV11-2 and TRBJ2-7; 8 bases map to TRBD1. The CDR3 is 13 amino acids. V shed 6 bases and J 1 base; nucleotides not matched to a gene: 2. Germline-derived CDR1 and CDR2 are SGHAT and FQNNGV. CDR3 protein: CASRRDRSYEQYF. The CDR3 region has the DNA TGTGCCAGCAGGCGGGACAGGTCCTACGAGCAGTACTTC.

The chain recombines TRBV4-1 with TRBJ2-1; 8 bases fit TRBD2. The CDR3 loop spans 20 amino acids. Trimming removed 1 base from V and 3 bases from J; junction bases left unmatched: 17. Germline-derived CDR1 and CDR2 are MGHRA and YSYEKL. The CDR3 loop is CASSQGIYGRGTVVYNEQFF. As DNA, the CDR3 is TGCGCCAGCAGCCAAGGAATATACGGGAGGGGGACGGTTGTCTACAATGAGCAGTTCTTC.

The V and J genes are TRBV19 and TRBJ2-2; 7 positions match TRBD2. V was clipped by 8 bases and J by 3 bases; unmatched bases: 9. The CDR3 contains 15 residues. Germline loops: CDR1 LNHDA, CDR2 SQIVND (reference sequence). The CDR3 loop is CASSIRGVYTGELFF. In nucleotides, the CDR3 is TGTGCCAGTTCGATCCGGGGGGTATACACCGGGGAGCTGTTTTTT.

The V call is TRBV4-1, the J call TRBJ1-5; unclear D gene. This CDR3 spans 16 amino acids. In germline, CDR1 is MGHRA, CDR2 YSYEKL. Trimming took 0 bases from V and 4 from J, leaving 13 bases between them. The CDR3 reads CASSQDPPEANQPQHF. The CDR3 region has the DNA TGCGCCAGCAGCCAAGACCCCCCCGAAGCGAATCAGCCCCAGCATTTT.

This chain connects TRBV30 to TRBJ2-5; 8 bases match TRBD2. This CDR3 has 11 residues. Germline-derived CDR1 and CDR2 are GTSNPN and SVGIG (reference sequence). The ends lost 8 bases at V and 7 bases at J; junction bases unmatched: 6. The CDR3 loop reads CALSGGLTQYF. CDR3 in DNA: TGTGCCCTCAGCGGGGGTCTGACCCAGTACTTC.

The V gene is TRBV7-9, the J gene TRBJ1-5; D call uncertain. Germline values: CDR1 SEHNR, CDR2 FQNEAQ (reference sequence). The CDR3 loop spans 15 amino acids. Trimming left V 3 bases short and J 3 bases short, with 12 bases between. CDR3 sequence: CASSLSGRVNQPQHF. The CDR3 DNA reads as TGTGCCAGCAGCTTGAGCGGACGAGTCAATCAGCCCCAGCATTTT.

CDR3 protein: CASSGQGARNEQFF. CDR3 coding DNA: TGTGCCAGCAGCGGACAGGGGGCTCGCAATGAGCAGTTCTTC. This chain links TRBV11-3 with TRBJ2-1, with TRBD1 matching over 11 bases. The germline V gene encodes CDR1 SGHNT and CDR2 YENEEA. This CDR3 is built from 14 residues. Trimming took 5 bases from V and 6 from J; bases not matched to a gene: 3.

The genes are TRBV27 and TRBJ2-1; 8 bases agree with TRBD2. The CDR3 is 14 amino acids. J was trimmed by 6 bases and V by 7 bases; bases with no gene match: 8. Germline CDR1 reads MNHEY; CDR2 reads SMNVEV (reference sequence). CDR3 protein: CASTAAGVPNEQFF. The CDR3 DNA follows: TGTGCCAGCACCGCAGCGGGAGTTCCCAATGAGCAGTTCTTC.

The chain uses TRBV7-2 and TRBJ2-3, with TRBD2 matching 8 bases. The J segment lost 3 bases and the V segment lost 5 bases, leaving 19 bases of the junction unmatched. The CDR3 has 19 residues. Looked up from germline, CDR1 is SGHTA and CDR2 is FQGNSA. CDR3 sequence (DNA): TGTGCCAGCAGCCCTAGTGGGTCACTAGCGGTTCTGGGAACAGATACGCAGTATTTT. Translating it yields CASSPSGSLAVLGTDTQYF. Full variable domain (remainder filled in from reference TRBV7-2 and TRBJ2-3): GAGVSQSPSNKVTEKGKDVELRCDPISGHTALYWYRQSLGQGLEFLIYFQGNSAPDKSGLPSDRFSAERTGGSVSTLTIQRTQQEDSAVYLCASSPSGSLAVLGTDTQYFGPGTRLTVL.

The chain links TRBV28 to TRBJ2-1, with TRBD2 identical over 9 bases. The germline V gene has CDR1 MDHEN and CDR2 SYDVKM. With 6 bases clipped from V and 4 bases from J, the junction kept 4 bases outside the gene matches. The CDR3 has 14 amino acids. The CDR3 DNA is TGTGCCAGCAGCACTAGCGGGCTATACAATGAGCAGTTCTTC. It codes for CASSTSGLYNEQFF.

This clone was picked up one time. The genes are TRBV19 and TRBJ2-1; 8 positions match TRBD2. This CDR3 has 14 residues. Per germline, CDR1 LNHDA and CDR2 SQIVND (reference sequence). The ends lost 5 bases at V and 10 bases at J; junction bases unmatched: 10. The CDR3 reads CASSFSGMSREQFF. DNA for the CDR3: TGTGCCAGTAGTTTTAGCGGGATGTCCCGGGAGCAGTTCTTC.

The V gene is TRBV30, the J gene TRBJ1-2; D remains unclear. V lost 3 bases, J lost 0 bases, and 8 bases lay in between. CDR1 GTSNPN and CDR2 SVGIG come from the germline V gene (reference sequence). The CDR3 totals 13 residues. The CDR3 loop is CAWRLVANYGYTF. The CDR3 nucleotides read TGTGCCTGGAGGCTAGTGGCTAACTATGGCTACACCTTC.

A few counts support this clone. The V and J genes are TRBV6-5 and TRBJ1-6; 7 bases line up with TRBD1. The germline V gene encodes CDR1 MNHEY and CDR2 SVGAGI. V was pared by 5 bases and J by 10 bases, with 11 bases of the junction left unmatched. There are 15 residues in the CDR3. CDR3 residues: CASSRIIGGRSPLHF. In DNA, the CDR3 is TGTGCCAGCAGTCGGATAATAGGGGGCAGGTCACCCCTCCACTTT.

J is TRBJ1-1 and V is TRBV30; D gene ambiguous. This CDR3 has 12 residues. Germline CDR1 is GTSNPN and CDR2 is SVGIG (reference sequence). CDR3: CVCTGRATEAFF. DNA of the CDR3: TGTGTCTGCACGGGGAGGGCCACTGAAGCTTTCTTT.

The rearrangement uses TRBV2 and TRBJ2-3, with a weak D call TRBD2 (5 bases). The CDR3 contains 14 residues. Germline values: CDR1 SNHLY, CDR2 FYNNEI. V was trimmed by 3 bases and J by 2 bases, leaving 9 bases between them. The CDR3 coding sequence is TGTGCCAGCAGTGAGTCAGCGGCCACAGATACGCAGTATTTT. Protein sequence: CASSESAATDTQYF.